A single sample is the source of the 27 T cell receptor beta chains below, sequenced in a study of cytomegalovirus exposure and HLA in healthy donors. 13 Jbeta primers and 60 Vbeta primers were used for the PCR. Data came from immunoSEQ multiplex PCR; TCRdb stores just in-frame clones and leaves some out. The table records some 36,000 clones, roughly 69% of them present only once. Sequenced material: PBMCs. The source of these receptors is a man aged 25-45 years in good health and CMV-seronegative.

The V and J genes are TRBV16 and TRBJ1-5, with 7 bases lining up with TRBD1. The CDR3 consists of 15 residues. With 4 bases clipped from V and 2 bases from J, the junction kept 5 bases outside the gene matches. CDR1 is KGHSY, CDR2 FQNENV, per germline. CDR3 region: CASSPRQGGNQPQHF. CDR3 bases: TGTGCCAGCAGCCCTCGACAGGGCGGCAATCAGCCCCAGCATTTT.

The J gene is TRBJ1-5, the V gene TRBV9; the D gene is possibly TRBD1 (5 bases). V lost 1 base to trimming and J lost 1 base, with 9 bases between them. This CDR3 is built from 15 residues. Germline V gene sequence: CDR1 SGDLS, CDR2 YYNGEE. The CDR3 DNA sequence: TGTGCCAGCAGCGTACAGGCAGGGAGCAATCAGCCCCAGCATTTT. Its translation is CASSVQAGSNQPQHF.

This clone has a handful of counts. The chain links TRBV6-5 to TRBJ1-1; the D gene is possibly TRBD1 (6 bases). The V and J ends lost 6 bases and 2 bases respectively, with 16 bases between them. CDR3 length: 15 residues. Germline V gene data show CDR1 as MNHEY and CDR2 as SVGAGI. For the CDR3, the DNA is TGTGCCAGCAGCCGCACGGACAGTTTAAACACTGAAGCTTTCTTT. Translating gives CASSRTDSLNTEAFF.

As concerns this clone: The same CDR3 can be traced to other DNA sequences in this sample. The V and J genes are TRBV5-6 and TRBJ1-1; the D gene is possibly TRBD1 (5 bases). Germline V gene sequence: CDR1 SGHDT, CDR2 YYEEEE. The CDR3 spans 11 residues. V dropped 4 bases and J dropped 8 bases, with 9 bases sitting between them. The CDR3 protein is CASSRQGEAFF. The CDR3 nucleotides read TGTGCCAGCAGCAGGCAGGGCGAAGCTTTCTTT.

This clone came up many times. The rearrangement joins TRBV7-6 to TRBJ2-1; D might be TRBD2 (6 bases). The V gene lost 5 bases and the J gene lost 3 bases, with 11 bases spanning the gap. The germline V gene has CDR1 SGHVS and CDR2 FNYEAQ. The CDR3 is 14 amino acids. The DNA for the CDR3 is TGTGCCAGCAGCCCTATGGACTACTACAATGAGCAGTTCTTC. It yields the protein CASSPMDYYNEQFF.

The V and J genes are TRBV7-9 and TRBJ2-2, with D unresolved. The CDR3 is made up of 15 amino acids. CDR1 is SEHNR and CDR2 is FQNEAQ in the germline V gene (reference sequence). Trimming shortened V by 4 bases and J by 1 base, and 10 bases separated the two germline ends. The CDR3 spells CASSSYRQNTGELFF. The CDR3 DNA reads TGTGCCAGCAGCTCTTATAGACAGAACACCGGGGAGCTGTTTTTT.

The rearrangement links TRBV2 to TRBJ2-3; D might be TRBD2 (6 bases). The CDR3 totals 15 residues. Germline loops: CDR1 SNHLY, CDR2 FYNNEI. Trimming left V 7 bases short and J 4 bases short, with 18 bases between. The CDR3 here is CASTFLFGSADTQYF. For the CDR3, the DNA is TGTGCCAGCACTTTTCTATTCGGGAGCGCAGATACGCAGTATTTT.

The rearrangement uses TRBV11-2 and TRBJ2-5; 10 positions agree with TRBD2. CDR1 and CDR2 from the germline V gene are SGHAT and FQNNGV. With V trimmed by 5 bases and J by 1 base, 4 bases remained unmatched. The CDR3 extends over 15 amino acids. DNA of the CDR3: TGTGCCAGCAGCCCACTAGCGGGGCTCCAAGAGACCCAGTACTTC. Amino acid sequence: CASSPLAGLQETQYF.

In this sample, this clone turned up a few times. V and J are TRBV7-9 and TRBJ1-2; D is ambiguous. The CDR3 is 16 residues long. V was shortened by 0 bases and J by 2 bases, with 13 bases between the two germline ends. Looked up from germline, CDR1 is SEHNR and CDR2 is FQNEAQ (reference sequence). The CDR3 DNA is TGTGCCAGCAGCTTAGCGGCACAGATCTTAAACTATGGCTACACCTTC. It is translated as CASSLAAQILNYGYTF.

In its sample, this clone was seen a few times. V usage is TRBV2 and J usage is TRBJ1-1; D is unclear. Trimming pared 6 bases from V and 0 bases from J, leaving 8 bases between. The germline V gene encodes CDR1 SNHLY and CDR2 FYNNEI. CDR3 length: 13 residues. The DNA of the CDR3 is TGTGCCAGCAGAGAGAGTTTGAACACTGAAGCTTTCTTT. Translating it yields CASRESLNTEAFF.

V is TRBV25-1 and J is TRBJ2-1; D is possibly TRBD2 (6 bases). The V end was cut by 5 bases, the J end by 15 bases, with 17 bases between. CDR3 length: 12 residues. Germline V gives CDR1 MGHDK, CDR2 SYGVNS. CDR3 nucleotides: TGTGCCAGCAGTAATGAAGCCCTCGGGGGGTTCTTC. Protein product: CASSNEALGGFF. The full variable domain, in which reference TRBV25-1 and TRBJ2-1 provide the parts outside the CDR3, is EADIYQTPRYLVIGTGKKITLECSQTMGHDKMYWYQQDPGMELHLIHYSYGVNSTEKGDLSSESTVSRIRTEHFPLTLESARPSHTSQYLCASSNEALGGFFGPGTRLTVL.

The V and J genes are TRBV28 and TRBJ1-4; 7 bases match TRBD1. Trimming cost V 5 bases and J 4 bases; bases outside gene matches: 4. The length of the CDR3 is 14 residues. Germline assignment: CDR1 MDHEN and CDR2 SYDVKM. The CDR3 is CASSVGQLNEKLFF. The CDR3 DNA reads TGTGCCAGCAGTGTGGGACAGCTTAATGAAAAACTGTTTTTT.

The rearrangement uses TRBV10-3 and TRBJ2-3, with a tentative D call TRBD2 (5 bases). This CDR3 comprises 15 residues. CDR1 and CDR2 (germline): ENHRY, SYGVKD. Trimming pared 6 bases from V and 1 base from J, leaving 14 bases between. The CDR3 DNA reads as TGTGCCATCAGCCAAGAGGACTTCCGCACAGATACGCAGTATTTT. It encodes CAISQEDFRTDTQYF.

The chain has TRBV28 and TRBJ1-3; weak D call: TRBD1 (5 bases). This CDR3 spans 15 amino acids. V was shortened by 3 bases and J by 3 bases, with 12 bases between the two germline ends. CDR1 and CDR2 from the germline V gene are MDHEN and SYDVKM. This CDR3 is CASSLEGYYGNTIYF. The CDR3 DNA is TGTGCCAGCAGTTTGGAGGGGTATTATGGAAACACCATATATTTT.

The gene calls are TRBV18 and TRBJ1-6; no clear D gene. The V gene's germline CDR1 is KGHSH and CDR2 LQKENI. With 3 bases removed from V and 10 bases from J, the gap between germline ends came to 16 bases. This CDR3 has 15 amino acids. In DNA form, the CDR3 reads TGTGCCAGCTCACCTACAGAAGGGAGTTGGTCACCCCTCCACTTT. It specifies CASSPTEGSWSPLHF.

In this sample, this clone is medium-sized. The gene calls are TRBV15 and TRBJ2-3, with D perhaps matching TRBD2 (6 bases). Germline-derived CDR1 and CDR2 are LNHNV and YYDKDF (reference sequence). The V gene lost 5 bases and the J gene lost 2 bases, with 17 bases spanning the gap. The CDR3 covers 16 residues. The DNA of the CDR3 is TGTGCCACCAGCTCCCGCGTGCGGGGTTCCACAGATACGCAGTATTTT. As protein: CATSSRVRGSTDTQYF.

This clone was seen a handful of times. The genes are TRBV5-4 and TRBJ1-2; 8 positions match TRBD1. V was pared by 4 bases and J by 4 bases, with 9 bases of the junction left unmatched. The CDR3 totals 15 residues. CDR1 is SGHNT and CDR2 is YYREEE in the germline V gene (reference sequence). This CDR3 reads CASSHQGAAGYGYTF. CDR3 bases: TGTGCCAGCAGCCATCAGGGGGCGGCAGGCTATGGCTACACCTTC.

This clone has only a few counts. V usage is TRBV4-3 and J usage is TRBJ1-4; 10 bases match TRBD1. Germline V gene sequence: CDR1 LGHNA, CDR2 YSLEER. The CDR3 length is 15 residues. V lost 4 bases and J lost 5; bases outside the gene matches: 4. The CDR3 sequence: CASSLKDRGNEKLFF. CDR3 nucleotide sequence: TGCGCCAGCAGCCTAAAGGACAGGGGGAATGAAAAACTGTTTTTT.

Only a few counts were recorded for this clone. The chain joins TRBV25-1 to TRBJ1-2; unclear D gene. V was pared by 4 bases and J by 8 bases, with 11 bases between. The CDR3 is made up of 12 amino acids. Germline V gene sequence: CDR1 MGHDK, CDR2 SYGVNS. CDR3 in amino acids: CASSGGYQGYTF. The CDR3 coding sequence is TGTGCCAGCAGTGGAGGGTACCAGGGCTACACCTTC.

The CDR3 bases are TGTGCCAGCAGCGGAAGGGACAGCAGGTACACTGAAGCTTTCTTT. As protein: CASSGRDSRYTEAFF. The rearrangement joins TRBV6-1 to TRBJ1-1; 7 bases are a match to TRBD1. CDR3 size: 15 residues. Trimming cost V 6 bases and J 3 bases; bases outside gene matches: 10. Germline V lookup: CDR1 MNHNS, CDR2 SASEGT.

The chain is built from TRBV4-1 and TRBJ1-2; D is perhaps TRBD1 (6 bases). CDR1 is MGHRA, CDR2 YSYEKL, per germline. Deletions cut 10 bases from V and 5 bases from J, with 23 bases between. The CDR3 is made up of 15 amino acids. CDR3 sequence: CATQPSPHTGYGYTF. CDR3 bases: TGCGCCACCCAACCATCCCCTCATACAGGGTATGGCTACACCTTC.

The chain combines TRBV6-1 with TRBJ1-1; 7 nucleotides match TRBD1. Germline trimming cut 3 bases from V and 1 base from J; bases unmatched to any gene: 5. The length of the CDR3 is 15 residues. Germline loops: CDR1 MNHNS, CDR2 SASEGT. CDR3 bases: TGTGCCAGCAGTGACACAGGGGAGGCGAACACTGAAGCTTTCTTT. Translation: CASSDTGEANTEAFF.

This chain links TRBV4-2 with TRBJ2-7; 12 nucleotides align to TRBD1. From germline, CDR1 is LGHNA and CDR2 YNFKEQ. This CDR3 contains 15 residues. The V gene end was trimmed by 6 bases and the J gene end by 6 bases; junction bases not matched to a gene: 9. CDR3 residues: CASSQPGQGAGEQYF. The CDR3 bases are TGTGCCAGCAGTCAACCGGGACAGGGGGCCGGCGAGCAGTACTTC.

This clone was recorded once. CDR3 nucleotide sequence: TGTGCCAGTAGTATAGGCAGGGGCGACGGCTACACCTTC. Translated: CASSIGRGDGYTF. The chain recombines TRBV19 with TRBJ1-2; possibly TRBD1 for D (6 bases). Trimming left V 1 base short and J 8 bases short, with 11 bases between. The CDR3 length is 13 residues. Looked up from germline, CDR1 is LNHDA and CDR2 is SQIVND (reference sequence). Complete variable domain (other parts from reference TRBV19 and TRBJ1-2): DGGITQSPKYLFRKEGQNVTLSCEQNLNHDAMYWYRQDPGQGLRLIYYSQIVNDFQKGDIAEGYSVSREKKESFPLTVTSAQKNPTAFYLCASSIGRGDGYTFGSGTRLTVV.

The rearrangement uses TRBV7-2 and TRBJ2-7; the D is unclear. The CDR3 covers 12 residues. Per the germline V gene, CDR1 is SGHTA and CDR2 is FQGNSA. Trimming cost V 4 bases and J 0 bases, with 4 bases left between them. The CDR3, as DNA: TGTGCCAGCAGCTCTAGCTCCTACGAGCAGTACTTC. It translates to CASSSSSYEQYF.

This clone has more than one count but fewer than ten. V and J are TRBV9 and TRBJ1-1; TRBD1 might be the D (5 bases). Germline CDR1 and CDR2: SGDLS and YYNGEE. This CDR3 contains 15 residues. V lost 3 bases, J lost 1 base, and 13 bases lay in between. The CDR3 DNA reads TGTGCCAGCAGCGAAACGGGACTCCCGAACACTGAAGCTTTCTTT. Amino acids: CASSETGLPNTEAFF.

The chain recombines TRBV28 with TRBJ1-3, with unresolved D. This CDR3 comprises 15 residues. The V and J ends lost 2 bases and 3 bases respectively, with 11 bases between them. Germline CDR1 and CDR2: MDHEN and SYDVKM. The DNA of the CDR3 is TGTGCCAGCAGTTTACCCACCGGTCATGGAAACACCATATATTTT. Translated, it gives CASSLPTGHGNTIYF.